This T cell receptor beta chain was obtained from a study of cytomegalovirus exposure and HLA in healthy donors. Whole-study findings and limits: Because they were indistinguishable, some V segments, including TRBV6-2 and TRBV6-3, were excluded.

This clone was seen once. Its antigen is still unknown. Primers for the PCR totalled 60 Vbeta and 13 Jbeta. Clones were read by immunoSEQ multiplex PCR, and TCRdb kept only the in-frame ones, dropping some. The data hold roughly 250,000 clones, with almost 85% observed a single time. Germline loops: CDR1 SEHNR, CDR2 FQNEAQ (reference sequence). The CDR3 has 14 residues. Trimming removed 2 bases from V and 4 bases from J, with 11 bases in between. Donors counted as nominally healthy when sampled, yet unrecorded immune exposures were likely. V gene TRBV7-9 combines with J gene TRBJ1-1, with a possible D match to TRBD1 (5 bases). Source material: PBMCs. The TCR was taken from a woman in her thirties or forties in good health and CMV-seropositive. The CDR3 loop reads CASSLPAGGTEAFF. CDR3 sequence (DNA): TGTGCCAGCAGCTTACCAGCGGGGGGCACTGAAGCTTTCTTT.